Given below is one T cell receptor (beta chain) in context. Its antigen is currently unknown. The template used for profiling TCR beta VDJ and CDR3 was genomic DNA. TCRdb reprocessed the reads with MiXCR, giving one entry per CDR3 protein. The sample has under 250,000 distinct CDR3 sequences, 50% to 70% seen once. This entry belongs to a study of CD8+CD57+ T cells in acquired aplastic anemia. As for the study in general: Sorted CD4+ and CD8+ cells gave a mean 3.2 ug DNA, range about 0.19 to 27.4 ug.

The J segment lost 7 bases and the V segment lost 3 bases, leaving 9 bases of the junction unmatched. The CDR3 is 17 amino acids. The germline gives CDR1 LNHDA, CDR2 SQIVND (reference sequence). Study-level findings and limits: With respect to CD8+ Simpson's diversity, patients and controls did not differ significantly. Both patients and controls carried the same twenty-nine CD8+ CDR3 sequences.

Patients selected for sequencing had displayed CD8+CD57+ cell expansion by flow cytometry. Severe acquired aplastic anemia was diagnosed in all patients. V usage is TRBV19 and J usage is TRBJ1-6; 10 bases agree with TRBD1. The clonotype was recovered from a human donor with aplastic anemia. Material for sequencing was sorted CD4+, CD8+, or CD8+CD57+ T cells (not recorded which) from PBMCs. The CDR3 bases are TGTGCCAGTAGTATCCGATCCGGGACAGGGGAGAATTCACCCCTCCACTTT. This translates into CASSIRSGTGENSPLHF.